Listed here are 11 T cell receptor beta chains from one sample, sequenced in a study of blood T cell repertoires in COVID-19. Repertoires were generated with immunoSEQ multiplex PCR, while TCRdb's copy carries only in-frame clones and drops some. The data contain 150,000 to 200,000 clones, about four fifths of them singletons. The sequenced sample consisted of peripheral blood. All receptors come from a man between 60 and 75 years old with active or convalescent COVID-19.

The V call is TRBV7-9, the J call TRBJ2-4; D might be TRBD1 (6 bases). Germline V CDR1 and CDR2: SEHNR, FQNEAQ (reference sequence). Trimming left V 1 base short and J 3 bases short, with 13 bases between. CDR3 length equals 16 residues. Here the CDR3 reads CASSLVLGASKNIQYF. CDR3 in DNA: TGTGCCAGCAGCTTAGTTCTGGGGGCCAGCAAAAACATTCAGTACTTC.

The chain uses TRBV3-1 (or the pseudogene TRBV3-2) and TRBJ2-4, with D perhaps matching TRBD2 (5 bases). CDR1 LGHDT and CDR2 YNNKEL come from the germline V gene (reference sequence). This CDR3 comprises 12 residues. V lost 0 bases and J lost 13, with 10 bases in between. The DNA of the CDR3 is TGTGCCAGCAGCCAAGATTCCGGGATACAGTACTTC. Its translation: CASSQDSGIQYF.

CDR3 nucleotide sequence: TGTGCCAGCAGTTTATACCCAAAAGGGGGCCCCTATGGCTACACCTTC. This encodes CASSLYPKGGPYGYTF. This chain joins TRBV27 and TRBJ1-2, with 7 bases identical to TRBD1. J was trimmed by 4 bases and V by 1 base; bases with no gene match: 9. Per germline, CDR1 MNHEY and CDR2 SMNVEV (reference sequence). This CDR3 spans 16 amino acids.

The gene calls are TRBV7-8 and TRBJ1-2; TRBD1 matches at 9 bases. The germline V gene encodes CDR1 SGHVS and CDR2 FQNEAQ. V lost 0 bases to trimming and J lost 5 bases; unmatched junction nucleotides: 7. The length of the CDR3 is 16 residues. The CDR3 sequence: CASSLAGQGVSYGYTF. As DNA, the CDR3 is TGTGCCAGCAGCTTAGCGGGACAGGGTGTCAGTTATGGCTACACCTTC.

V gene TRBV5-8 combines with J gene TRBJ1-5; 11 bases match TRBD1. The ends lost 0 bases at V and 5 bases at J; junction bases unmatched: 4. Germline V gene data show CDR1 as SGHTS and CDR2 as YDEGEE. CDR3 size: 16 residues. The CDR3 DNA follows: TGTGCCAGCAGCTTGGCAGGACAGGGGGCATATCAGCCCCAGCATTTT. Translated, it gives CASSLAGQGAYQPQHF.

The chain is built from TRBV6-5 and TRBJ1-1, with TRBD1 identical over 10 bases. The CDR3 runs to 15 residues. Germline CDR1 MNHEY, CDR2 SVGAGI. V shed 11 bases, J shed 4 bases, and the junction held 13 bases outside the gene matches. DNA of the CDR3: TGTGCCGCAAGCCCTCTGACAGGGGGCATCACTGAAGCTTTCTTT. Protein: CAASPLTGGITEAFF.

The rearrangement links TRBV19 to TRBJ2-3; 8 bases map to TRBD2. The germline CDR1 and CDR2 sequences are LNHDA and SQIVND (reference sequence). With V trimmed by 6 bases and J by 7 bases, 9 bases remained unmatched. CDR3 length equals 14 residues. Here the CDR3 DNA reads TGTGCCAGTAGCGAGAGCGGGAGCATCCATACGCAGTATTTT. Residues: CASSESGSIHTQYF.

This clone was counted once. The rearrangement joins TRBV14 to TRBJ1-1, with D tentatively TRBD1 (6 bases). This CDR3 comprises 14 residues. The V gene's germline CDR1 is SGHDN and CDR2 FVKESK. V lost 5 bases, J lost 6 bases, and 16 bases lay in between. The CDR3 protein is CASSLGTSTAEAFF. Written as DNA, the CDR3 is TGTGCCAGCAGCTTAGGGACAAGTACGGCTGAAGCTTTCTTT.

Here the CDR3 reads CASSVVTGRGDGYTF. The CDR3 DNA sequence: TGTGCCAGCAGCGTTGTAACAGGGAGAGGTGATGGCTACACCTTC. This sequence joins TRBV7-2 and TRBJ1-2, with D perhaps matching TRBD1 (6 bases). V lost 5 bases, J lost 6 bases, and 19 bases lay in between. Germline assignment: CDR1 SGHTA and CDR2 FQGNSA. The CDR3 spans 15 residues.

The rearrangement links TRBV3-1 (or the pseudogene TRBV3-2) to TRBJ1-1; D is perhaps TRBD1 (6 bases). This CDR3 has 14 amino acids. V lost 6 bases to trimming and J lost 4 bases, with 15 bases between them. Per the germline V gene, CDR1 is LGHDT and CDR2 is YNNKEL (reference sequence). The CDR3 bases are TGTGCCAGCAGGAAGGACAGCTGGGGCACTGAAGCTTTCTTT. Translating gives CASRKDSWGTEAFF.

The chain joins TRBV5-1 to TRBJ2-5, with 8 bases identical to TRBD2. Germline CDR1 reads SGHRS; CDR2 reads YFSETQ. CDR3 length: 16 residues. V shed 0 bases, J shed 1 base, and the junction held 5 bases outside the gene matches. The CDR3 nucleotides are TGCGCCAGCAGCTTGGAAGTTGCGGGGGGCCAAGAGACCCAGTACTTC. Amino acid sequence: CASSLEVAGGQETQYF. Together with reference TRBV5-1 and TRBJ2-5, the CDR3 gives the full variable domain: KAGVTQTPRYLIKTRGQQVTLSCSPISGHRSVSWYQQTPGQGLQFLFEYFSETQRNKGNFPGRFSGRQFSNSRSEMNVSTLELGDSALYLCASSLEVAGGQETQYFGPGTRLLVL.